This T cell receptor (beta chain) was recovered during a study of Tregs in tolerant kidney transplant recipients (dated by TCRdb to the late 2010s). About the full investigation: Related donors were used in the transplants with nonmyeloablative bone marrow transplantation, and mixed chimerism was transient in the human trials. The study applied TCRbeta sequencing to find donor-specific regulatory T cells before combined kidney and bone marrow transplantation and then followed those same cells after transplant.

For TCRbeta CDR3 sequencing, genomic DNA from the sorted cells was extracted using the QIAGEN DNeasy Blood and Tissue Kit. High-throughput TCRbeta CDR3 sequencing, including PCR amplification with bias correction and internal controls, was performed commercially through immunoSEQ. The authors' pipeline ran thus. Unique productive TCRbeta sequences were defined by CDR3 nucleotide sequence where primers matched, and otherwise by CDR3 amino acid sequence together with Vbeta and Jbeta genes. As a correction for sorting error, sequences shared between sorted populations at a frequency ratio of 2:1 or less were discarded, and the remaining shared sequences were assigned to the higher population. A sequence counted as donor-reactive if, in CFSE-low cells, the sequence had a frequency of at least 0.01% and was expanded at least 5-fold compared with unstimulated cells. Repertoire divergence was quantified by Jensen-Shannon divergence using the top 100 TCRbeta sequences ranked by frequency. For samples with multiple sequencing runs, sorting error was corrected separately for each run before the runs were pooled. The table was pulled from immuneACCESS by TCRdb, which kept in-frame rearrangements only. Such tables lose some clones; where checked, under half of the loss comes from unresolved V genes, and the rest has no known cause. Clone size and V and J calls were adopted from that table, with D and trimming inferred from the DNA. Recorded for this sample are about 100,000 clones; 80% to 95% of them occurred a single time. Around 0.45% of the sample is taken by the ten largest.

On this clone itself: The specificity of this receptor is unknown. Base qualities are not at hand, and no much larger clone is one base apart.

V and J are truncated by 2 bases and 6 bases respectively, leaving an intervening sequence of 17 bases. As encoded in the germline V gene, CDR1 is MNHEY while CDR2 is SVGAGI. Taken from cysteine to phenylalanine, the CDR3 has 15 residues. The only DNA kept is the CDR3, 45 bases in frame from the first base. Study-wide conclusions, independent of this receptor: Because the study included only a small number of patients, the results must be confirmed in larger populations and under other immunosuppression protocols. Because the PCR primers were changed over time for some patients, nucleotide-level comparison could not be performed across the samples from those patients. In tolerant patients, the expansion of donor-specific Tregs was greater than global Treg expansion, suggesting that the expansion was antigen-driven rather than nonspecific. Expanding Tregs with activated donor B cells appeared to identify the most biologically relevant and donor-specific TCRbeta repertoire. Biological reproducibility was not directly assessed, although technical replication error appeared to be minimal.

The sample's time point label is to be understood as: blood sample drawn before combined kidney and bone marrow transplant. Thawed PBMCs were FACS-sorted into unstimulated Tregs (CD4+CD25+CD127-), CD4+ non-Tregs (CD4+CD25-), CD4 cells and CD8 cells. Patients were 4 combined kidney and bone marrow transplant recipients from the ITN036ST trial, and only these trial subjects had samples available. Healthy control blood was processed to PBMCs with a Ficoll density gradient and then cryopreserved, whereas patient PBMCs were collected both before and after transplant. The clonotype comes from a human donor who received a combined kidney and bone marrow transplant. The material sequenced was CD4+ T cells from blood, taken before the transplant. The rearranged chain carries TRBV6-5 and TRBJ2-7, and possibly TRBD1, on 6 matching bases. The CDR3 has the sequence CASSYRQGNQGEQYF. The base sequence is TGTGCCAGCAGTTACCGCCAGGGGAACCAGGGCGAGCAGTACTTC.